The text below deals with one T cell receptor beta chain. Its cognate antigen has yet to be identified. Within one base of it there is no much larger clone, and no base qualities were kept. The immunoSEQ Assay was used to sequence TCRbeta CDR3 regions. After extraction, genomic DNA underwent amplification by bias-controlled multiplex PCR, followed by high-throughput sequencing. The authors processed their data as follows. To quantify the absolute abundance of each unique TCRbeta CDR3 region, sequences were collapsed and filtered. Usable DNA was measured by amplifying reference genes present in all nucleated cells, and TCRbeta template counts were normalized to that usable DNA to estimate T cell fraction. Repertoire TCRs were annotated as SARS-CoV-2-specific by exact matching of V gene, CDR3 amino acid sequence and J gene to a known reactive TCR set. MIRA supplied the reference SARS-CoV-2 TCR set, which was filtered for enrichment in COVID-19-positive ImmuneCODE repertoires so that public or cross-reactive TCRs were removed. Using the MIRA antigens, annotated TCRs were further analysed by specific ORF or by position within an ORF. Breadth was defined as the number of annotated unique rearrangements divided by the total number of unique productive rearrangements, and depth was defined as the summed frequency of the annotated unique rearrangements. TCR breadth was compared between groups using two-sided Wilcoxon rank-sum tests. What TCRdb holds here is the immuneACCESS table cut down to in-frame rearrangements. Part of the clones is not present; checked against another copy, under half of the missing clones reflect an unresolved V gene, and the others are unexplained. V and J calls and clone size are given by that table; D and trimming were obtained from the DNA. This sample has 300,000 to 450,000 clones in its table, and roughly 84% of those were observed once. 3.3% of the sample rests with the top ten.

The entry originates in a study of Ad26.COV2.S vaccination and SARS-CoV-2 variants (dated by TCRdb to the early 2020s). Regarding the complete study: Donors in the vaccine arm were drawn from COV1001, a multicentre, randomized, double-blind, placebo-controlled phase I-IIa trial testing Ad26.COV2.S in healthy adults. Ad26.COV2.S was administered intramuscularly at 5 x 10^10 or 1 x 10^11 viral particles, either as a single shot or as two shots given 56 days apart. TCRbeta repertoire sequencing served as the tool for gauging how specific and how broad the SARS-CoV-2-reactive T cell receptors were following Ad26.COV2.S vaccination. A total of around 32 samples were included in the TCR-sequenced set, comprising around 19 Ad26.COV2.S vaccine recipients, 5 placebo recipients and 8 SARS-CoV-2 convalescent individuals. Trial participants were randomized into five groups of five, in which low-dose or high-dose Ad26.COV2.S was given once or twice, or placebo was given on both occasions. Blinding of investigators to trial group allocation was maintained during experiments and outcome assessment. Results and caveats for the whole study, not just this receptor: Spike-specific TCR breadth was higher in Ad26.COV2.S recipients than in placebo recipients (P = 0.0014). Substantial breadth of spike-specific CD8+ and CD4+ T cell responses was reported after vaccination. The study was not powered for comparison of responses between vaccine doses or regimens. The authors noted that the TCR breadth and depth analyses may have underestimated total T cell responses. Vaccine and placebo recipients had similar non-spike TCR breadth, a finding consistent with the vaccine containing only spike.

Relative to germline, V is missing 1 base and J is missing 5 bases, with 5 bases of the junction outside any gene match. CDR1 and CDR2 were assigned from the germline V gene as SGHNT and YENEEA. The CDR3 spans 14 residues, from the cysteine through the phenylalanine. CDR3 DNA is the only sequence kept; it has 42 bases, read in frame from the first base. The treatment or condition label here, explained by the study, means: some 20 received Ad26.COV2.S at low or high dose, single or two shots; five or six received placebo; per-sample allocation not given. Repertoires of vaccine and placebo recipients were sequenced from samples collected on day 63 after the first injection. In Cohort 1b, about two dozen adults aged 18-55 years were enrolled at a single site in Boston, USA, between 29 July and 7 August 2020. Ad26.COV2.S was a replication-incompetent adenovirus type 26 vector expressing a prefusion-stabilized SARS-CoV-2 spike protein from the original Wuhan strain.

This chain joins TRBV11-3 to TRBJ2-7; TRBD2 agrees with 7 junctional bases. The source was peripheral blood, collected in a trial of Ad26.COV2.S vaccine versus placebo. The source of this sequence is a person aged 18 to 65 who received the Ad26.COV2.S COVID-19 vaccine or a placebo. The CDR3 region reads CASSLGGGSHEQYF. In nucleotides, the sequence is TGTGCCAGCAGCTTAGGGGGAGGGAGCCACGAGCAGTACTTC.